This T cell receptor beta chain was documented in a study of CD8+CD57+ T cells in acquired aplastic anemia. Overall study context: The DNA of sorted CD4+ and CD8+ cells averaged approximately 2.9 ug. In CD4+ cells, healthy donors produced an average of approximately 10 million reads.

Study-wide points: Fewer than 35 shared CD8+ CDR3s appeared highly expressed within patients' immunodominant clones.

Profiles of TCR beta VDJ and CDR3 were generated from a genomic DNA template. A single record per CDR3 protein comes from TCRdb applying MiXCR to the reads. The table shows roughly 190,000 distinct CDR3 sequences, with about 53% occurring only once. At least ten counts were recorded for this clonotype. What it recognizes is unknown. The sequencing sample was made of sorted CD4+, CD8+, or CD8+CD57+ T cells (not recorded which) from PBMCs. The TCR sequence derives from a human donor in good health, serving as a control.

The CDR3 DNA is TGTGCCAGCTCGCACAGGCAGGAGAATTCACCCCTCCACTTT. This translates into CASSHRQENSPLHF. The rearrangement joins TRBV18 to TRBJ1-6; TRBD1 is a possible D gene (5 bases). The V and J ends lost 6 bases and 7 bases respectively, with 13 bases between them. Looked up from germline, CDR1 is KGHSH and CDR2 is LQKENI. This CDR3 region has 14 residues.